The rows below give T cell receptor beta chains drawn from one sample of a study of blood T cell repertoires in COVID-19. Sequenced by immunoSEQ multiplex PCR; TCRdb stores in-frame clones only, minus some. In the table there are hundreds of thousands of clones, about 88% of which are singletons. The specimen sequenced was PBMCs or T cells enriched from blood (not recorded which). Every receptor here comes from a woman between 18 and 29 years old who had been exposed to COVID-19. CDR3s include the opening cysteine and the closing phenylalanine or tryptophan. The D gene is left open where the match is weak. Some rows have no size entry. The others give once, few or many, or a class for an expanded clone.

D: TRBD1; length: 14; V: TRBV5-1; J: TRBJ1-6; size: -; CDR3: CASSRTGENSPLHF; DNA: TGCGCCAGCAGCCGGACAGGGGAAAATTCACCCCTCCACTTT
D: TRBD1; length: 19; V: TRBV18; J: TRBJ2-6; size: -; CDR3: CASSLRQGSSLSGANVLTF; DNA: TGTGCCAGCTCTCTTCGACAGGGTAGTTCCCTCTCTGGGGCCAACGTCCTGACTTTC
D: -; length: 14; V: TRBV19; J: TRBJ2-7; size: -; CDR3: CASSRRQEAYEQYF; DNA: TGTGCCAGTAGTAGGCGACAGGAAGCCTACGAGCAGTACTTC
D: TRBD1; length: 16; V: TRBV28; J: TRBJ2-5; size: -; CDR3: CASTLSPPGTGETQYF; DNA: TGTGCCAGCACCCTCAGCCCCCCCGGGACAGGGGAGACCCAGTACTTC
D: -; length: 14; V: TRBV28; J: TRBJ2-5; size: -; CDR3: CASSLPPVQETQYF; DNA: TGTGCCAGCAGTCTACCCCCCGTCCAAGAGACCCAGTACTTC
D: TRBD1; length: 14; V: TRBV3-1/TRBV3-2; J: TRBJ1-2; size: -; CDR3: CASSPPGQGYGYTF; DNA: TGTGCCAGCAGCCCTCCCGGACAGGGTTATGGCTACACCTTC
D: -; length: 12; V: TRBV11-2; J: TRBJ1-1; size: -; CDR3: CASSSQAIEAFF; DNA: TGTGCCAGCAGCTCCCAGGCGATTGAAGCTTTCTTT
D: TRBD1; length: 14; V: TRBV6-5; J: TRBJ1-2; size: -; CDR3: CASRDRGWDYGYTF; DNA: TGTGCCAGCAGGGACAGGGGCTGGGACTATGGCTACACCTTC
D: -; length: 15; V: TRBV27; J: TRBJ2-1; size: -; CDR3: CASTPVATHYNEQFF; DNA: TGTGCCAGCACTCCTGTAGCCACACACTACAATGAGCAGTTCTTC
D: TRBD2; length: 18; V: TRBV18; J: TRBJ2-7; size: -; CDR3: CASSPASGLAGALWEQYF; DNA: TGTGCCAGCTCACCTGCCTCGGGACTAGCGGGAGCTCTGTGGGAGCAGTACTTC
D: -; length: 14; V: TRBV7-6; J: TRBJ2-5; size: -; CDR3: CASSPDRTQETQYF; DNA: TGTGCCAGCAGCCCAGACAGAACTCAAGAGACCCAGTACTTC
D: -; length: 15; V: TRBV7-2; J: TRBJ2-7; size: -; CDR3: CASSLAGGQNYEQYF; DNA: TGTGCCAGCAGCCTCGCGGGGGGACAGAACTACGAGCAGTACTTC
D: -; length: 17; V: TRBV3-1/TRBV3-2; J: TRBJ1-5; size: -; CDR3: CASSQDFFGVSNQPQHF; DNA: TGTGCCAGCAGCCAAGATTTTTTCGGGGTATCCAATCAGCCCCAGCATTTT
D: -; length: 10; V: TRBV7-9; J: TRBJ2-1; size: -; CDR3: CASSQGEQFF; DNA: TGTGCCAGCAGTCAGGGGGAGCAGTTCTTC
D: -; length: 11; V: TRBV7-2; J: TRBJ2-7; size: -; CDR3: CASSFGSEQYF; DNA: TGTGCCAGCAGCTTCGGGAGCGAGCAGTACTTC
D: TRBD1; length: 14; V: TRBV4-2; J: TRBJ2-7; size: -; CDR3: CASSQRTGGYEQYF; DNA: TGTGCCAGCAGCCAGAGGACAGGGGGATACGAGCAGTACTTC
D: -; length: 13; V: TRBV7-9; J: TRBJ2-7; size: few; CDR3: CASSLAPSREQYF; DNA: TGTGCCAGCAGCTTAGCTCCTAGTAGGGAGCAGTACTTC
D: TRBD1; length: 13; V: TRBV28; J: TRBJ1-1; size: -; CDR3: CASSLRQGSVAFF; DNA: TGTGCCAGCAGTTTAAGACAGGGAAGTGTAGCTTTCTTT
D: -; length: 15; V: TRBV7-2; J: TRBJ2-1; size: -; CDR3: CASSLAQRAVVEQFF; DNA: TGTGCCAGCAGCTTAGCGCAGCGGGCCGTTGTTGAGCAGTTCTTC
D: TRBD1; length: 15; V: TRBV18; J: TRBJ2-7; size: -; CDR3: CASSPQQGVRNEQYF; DNA: TGTGCCAGCTCACCACAACAGGGGGTCCGTAACGAGCAGTACTTC
D: -; length: 15; V: TRBV5-5; J: TRBJ1-2; size: few; CDR3: CASSLAGQGNYGYTF; DNA: TGTGCCAGCAGCTTGGCAGGCCAGGGTAACTATGGCTACACCTTC
D: TRBD1; length: 14; V: TRBV7-9; J: TRBJ1-2; size: -; CDR3: CASSSGQANYGYTF; DNA: TGTGCCAGCAGCTCAGGACAGGCAAACTATGGCTACACCTTC
D: TRBD2; length: 18; V: TRBV27; J: TRBJ2-3; size: -; CDR3: CASSFLTSGRAPTDTQYF; DNA: TGTGCCAGCAGTTTCTTAACTAGCGGGAGGGCACCCACAGATACGCAGTATTTT